What follows are 26 T cell receptor beta chains derived from one specimen sequenced in a study of cytomegalovirus exposure and HLA in healthy donors. 60 Vbeta and 13 Jbeta primers were used in PCR. The repertoire was sequenced with immunoSEQ multiplex PCR; TCRdb's copy has only in-frame clones and lacks some. The sample lists about 110,000 clones; roughly two thirds were seen once. Sequencing used PBMCs. The origin of the receptors is a man aged 35 to 55 in good health and CMV-seronegative.

The rearrangement joins TRBV14 to TRBJ2-3; D not certain. Germline V lookup: CDR1 SGHDN, CDR2 FVKESK. The CDR3 runs to 14 residues. V shed 1 base and J shed 4 bases, with 9 bases lying between them. The CDR3: CASSQVNSPDTQYF. CDR3 in DNA: TGTGCCAGCAGCCAAGTTAATAGCCCAGATACGCAGTATTTT.

The V call is TRBV6-6, the J call TRBJ1-5; 8 nucleotides agree with TRBD1. Trimming cost V 2 bases and J 6 bases; bases outside gene matches: 6. Germline CDR1 is MNHNY and CDR2 is SVGAGI (reference sequence). The CDR3 has 15 residues. CDR3 amino acids: CASSYTAGGLQPQHF. The CDR3 coding sequence is TGTGCCAGCAGTTACACGGCAGGGGGCCTTCAGCCCCAGCATTTT.

The CDR3 DNA sequence: TGTGCCAGCAGACCCGGACTAGCGGGGGCCGGCCCAACCTACGAGCAGTACTTC. It is translated as CASRPGLAGAGPTYEQYF. The chain joins TRBV7-9 to TRBJ2-7; TRBD2 aligns across 13 bases. This CDR3 is built from 18 residues. Trimming at V came to 6 bases and at J to 2 bases, leaving 13 bases not matched to a gene. Germline V gene lookup returns CDR1 SEHNR and CDR2 FQNEAQ (reference sequence). Full variable domain (remainder filled in from reference TRBV7-9 and TRBJ2-7): DTGVSQNPRHKITKRGQNVTFRCDPISEHNRLYWYRQTLGQGPEFLTYFQNEAQLEKSRLLSDRFSAERPKGSFSTLEIQRTEQGDSAMYLCASRPGLAGAGPTYEQYFGPGTRLTVT.

The rearrangement uses TRBV6-1 and TRBJ1-2, with TRBD1 matching 7 bases. This CDR3 spans 15 amino acids. Germline-derived CDR1 and CDR2 are MNHNS and SASEGT. The junction had 14 bases not matched to a gene; V was cut back by 5 bases and J by 8 bases. Here the CDR3 DNA reads TGTGCCAGCAGTCTCACATTACGGGACAGCCCGGGCTACACCTTC. Protein product: CASSLTLRDSPGYTF.

This clone was detected only once. The V call is TRBV28, the J call TRBJ1-1; D is ambiguous. Germline CDR1 and CDR2: MDHEN and SYDVKM. This CDR3 contains 13 residues. The V and J ends lost 5 bases and 6 bases respectively, with 13 bases between them. CDR3 nucleotides: TGTGCCAGCAGTCCACCGGGTAGGTCTGAAGCTTTCTTT. Translation gives CASSPPGRSEAFF.

The rearrangement joins TRBV9 to TRBJ2-7, with a possible D match to TRBD1 (5 bases). V lost 4 bases and J lost 7, with 24 bases in between. The CDR3 contains 16 residues. Germline V gene lookup returns CDR1 SGDLS and CDR2 YYNGEE. The CDR3, as DNA: TGTGCCAGCAGCTCAGTAGGGGCCTCCAACCCCTGGGAGCAGTACTTC. It translates to CASSSVGASNPWEQYF.

This clone was seen once. A read error may produce the germline difference seen at one junction end. The gene calls are TRBV6-1 and TRBJ1-2; D remains ambiguous. Germline V gene sequence: CDR1 MNHNS, CDR2 SASEGT. This CDR3 contains 13 residues. CDR3 in amino acids: CASSDVGSYGYPF. In nucleotides, the CDR3 is TGTGCCAGCAGTGATGTCGGGAGCTATGGCTACCCCTTC.

This chain uses TRBV13 with TRBJ1-1; D unresolved. V was trimmed by 0 bases and J by 11 bases, leaving 13 bases between them. CDR3 size: 13 residues. CDR1 is PRHDT, CDR2 FYEKMQ, per germline (reference sequence). The CDR3 protein is CASSLGGNRGAFF. The CDR3, as DNA: TGTGCCAGCAGCTTAGGCGGGAATCGTGGTGCTTTCTTT. The whole variable domain, filled in from reference TRBV13 and TRBJ1-1, reads AAGVIQSPRHLIKEKRETATLKCYPIPRHDTVYWYQQGPGQDPQFLISFYEKMQSDKGSIPDRFSAQQFSDYHSELNMSSLELGDSALYFCASSLGGNRGAFFGQGTRLTVV.

The chain employs TRBV10-3 and TRBJ2-3; 7 nucleotides line up with TRBD2. This CDR3 has 18 residues. CDR1 is ENHRY, CDR2 SYGVKD, per germline. V lost 0 bases and J lost 2; bases outside the gene matches: 11. Here the CDR3 DNA reads TGTGCCATCAGTGAGTCGACTCGGGAAGCGGGGTTCACAGATACGCAGTATTTT. This codes for CAISESTREAGFTDTQYF.

V is TRBV4-3 and J is TRBJ1-2, with a weak D call TRBD1 (5 bases). V was cut by 6 bases and J by 5 bases, with 16 bases left in between. CDR3 length: 14 amino acids. CDR1 is LGHNA, CDR2 YSLEER, per germline. The CDR3 nucleotides are TGCGCCAGCAGTCGAAGTGGGGCGGATTATGGCTACACCTTC. Amino acid sequence: CASSRSGADYGYTF.

V is TRBV7-3 and J is TRBJ1-2, with D perhaps matching TRBD1 (6 bases). Germline V gene lookup returns CDR1 SGHTA and CDR2 FQGTGA. This CDR3 is built from 13 residues. Deletions cut 5 bases from V and 7 bases from J, with 14 bases between. CDR3 nucleotides: TGTGCCAGCAGCCCTGGGACATCCTCTGGCTACACCTTC. This translates into CASSPGTSSGYTF.

This chain joins TRBV14 and TRBJ2-7; 15 positions match TRBD2. The CDR3 spans 16 residues. Germline CDR1 reads SGHDN; CDR2 reads FVKESK. J was trimmed by 3 bases and V by 1 base; bases with no gene match: 1. The chain's CDR3 is CASSQGGLAGGYEQYF. The CDR3 coding sequence is TGTGCCAGCAGCCAAGGGGGACTAGCGGGGGGCTACGAGCAGTACTTC.

J is TRBJ2-7 and V is TRBV21-1; the table calls TRBD1, which could not be checked here. TRBV21-1 is deemed a pseudogene. The CDR3 is 19 amino acids. CDR3 nucleotides: TGTGCCAGCAGCAAATTGGGACGGTTGTCGCCGGACAGAGGGAACGTGCAGTACTTC. Its translation: CASSKLGRLSPDRGNVQYF.

The chain uses TRBV5-6 and TRBJ1-1; 9 positions agree with TRBD1. CDR1 and CDR2 (germline): SGHDT, YYEEEE. The CDR3 consists of 13 residues. V lost 0 bases, J lost 11 bases, and 5 bases stayed unmatched. The CDR3 loop reads CASSLADGTGAFF. The CDR3 bases are TGTGCCAGCAGCTTGGCCGACGGGACAGGGGCTTTCTTT.

The chain employs TRBV5-1 and TRBJ2-7, with 7 bases matching TRBD1. CDR3 length: 16 amino acids. After removal of 4 bases from V and 4 bases from J, the junction contained 14 bases not matched to a gene. Germline V gene sequence: CDR1 SGHRS, CDR2 YFSETQ. This CDR3 is CASSPRPWGQIYEQYF. As DNA, the CDR3 is TGCGCCAGCAGCCCGCGTCCATGGGGACAGATATACGAGCAGTACTTC. Variable domain in full (rest from reference TRBV5-1 and TRBJ2-7): KAGVTQTPRYLIKTRGQQVTLSCSPISGHRSVSWYQQTPGQGLQFLFEYFSETQRNKGNFPGRFSGRQFSNSRSEMNVSTLELGDSALYLCASSPRPWGQIYEQYFGPGTRLTVT.

The chain has TRBV7-9 and TRBJ1-2; TRBD1 agrees at 7 bases. Germline assignment: CDR1 SEHNR and CDR2 FQNEAQ (reference sequence). V lost 0 bases to trimming and J lost 8 bases; unmatched junction nucleotides: 6. The CDR3 is 14 residues long. CDR3 region: CASSLARTGRGYTF. CDR3 coding DNA: TGTGCCAGCAGCTTAGCCCGGACAGGTCGAGGCTACACCTTC. Full variable domain (rest looked up from reference TRBV7-9 and TRBJ1-2): DTGVSQNPRHKITKRGQNVTFRCDPISEHNRLYWYRQTLGQGPEFLTYFQNEAQLEKSRLLSDRFSAERPKGSFSTLEIQRTEQGDSAMYLCASSLARTGRGYTFGSGTRLTVV.

This clone was detected only a few times. J is TRBJ1-1 and V is TRBV7-9; D is uncertain. V was shortened by 5 bases and J by 8 bases, with 12 bases between the two germline ends. Per the germline V gene, CDR1 is SEHNR and CDR2 is FQNEAQ (reference sequence). This CDR3 comprises 12 residues. CDR3 nucleotides: TGTGCCAGCAGCCCTGGCCCTGGCGAAGCTTTCTTT. This codes for CASSPGPGEAFF.

V gene TRBV9 combines with J gene TRBJ2-5, with a possible D match to TRBD1 (5 bases). Germline assignment: CDR1 SGDLS and CDR2 YYNGEE. The CDR3 runs to 14 residues. V was trimmed by 3 bases and J by 11 bases, leaving 20 bases between them. CDR3 DNA: TGTGCCAGCAGCGCCCAGACAGTTGGCGGAGAGCAGTACTTC. It encodes CASSAQTVGGEQYF.

This clone was observed a handful of times. The chain joins TRBV2 to TRBJ1-2; TRBD1 might be the D (5 bases). The CDR3 covers 14 residues. CDR1 is SNHLY, CDR2 FYNNEI, per germline. V lost 4 bases and J lost 5, with 14 bases in between. The CDR3 nucleotides are TGTGCCAGCAGTGTTACAGGAGAATTTTATGGCTACACCTTC. The encoded protein is CASSVTGEFYGYTF.

This rearrangement joins TRBV13 to TRBJ1-5, with D unresolved. V shed 0 bases and J shed 6 bases, with 9 bases lying between them. Germline V gene lookup returns CDR1 PRHDT and CDR2 FYEKMQ (reference sequence). The CDR3 has 14 residues. The CDR3 bases are TGTGCCAGCAGCTTAGGCCGAGATCGTCAGCCCCAGCATTTT. Encoded protein: CASSLGRDRQPQHF.

The chain combines TRBV6-1 with TRBJ1-1; 8 bases agree with TRBD1. Germline assignment: CDR1 MNHNS and CDR2 SASEGT. The ends lost 6 bases at V and 2 bases at J; junction bases unmatched: 5. The CDR3 runs to 14 residues. This chain's CDR3 is CASRLDRANTEAFF. In DNA, the CDR3 is TGTGCCAGCAGGCTGGACAGGGCCAACACTGAAGCTTTCTTT.

The chain couples TRBV23-1 to TRBJ2-5; 8 bases line up with TRBD1. TRBV23-1 is an ORF, with its function uncertain. This CDR3 has 22 amino acids. The ends lost 0 bases at V and 0 bases at J; junction bases unmatched: 21. This CDR3 reads CASSQSRGGTGGGETYQETQYF. CDR3 DNA: TGCGCCAGCAGTCAATCCCGTGGGGGGACAGGAGGAGGAGAAACGTACCAAGAGACCCAGTACTTC.

V and J are TRBV7-9 and TRBJ2-3; D not resolved. V dropped 5 bases and J dropped 2 bases, with 14 bases sitting between them. Looked up from germline, CDR1 is SEHNR and CDR2 is FQNEAQ (reference sequence). This CDR3 comprises 15 residues. CDR3 DNA: TGTGCCAGCAGCCCATCCTCGGGTAACACAGATACGCAGTATTTT. As protein: CASSPSSGNTDTQYF.

V gene TRBV6-1 combines with J gene TRBJ2-7; possible D gene TRBD2, 6 bases. The CDR3 totals 15 residues. CDR1 is MNHNS, CDR2 SASEGT, per germline. The V end lost 8 bases, the J end lost 1 base, and 18 bases lay between the germline ends. For the CDR3, the DNA is TGTGCCAGCGGCCTTGGTGGGGGGATTTCCTACGAGCAGTACTTC. Its translation: CASGLGGGISYEQYF.

This clone was counted between two and nine times. This chain joins TRBV9 and TRBJ2-1; possibly TRBD1 for D (5 bases). The CDR3 has 16 residues. Trimming removed 3 bases from V and 8 bases from J, with 21 bases in between. Germline V CDR1 and CDR2: SGDLS, YYNGEE. The CDR3 nucleotides read TGTGCCAGCAGCGCCCTCAGGGCTGGGCACTTTGATGAGCAGTTCTTC. Translated: CASSALRAGHFDEQFF.

This sequence joins TRBV30 and TRBJ1-6, with D possibly matching TRBD1 (6 bases). Looked up from germline, CDR1 is GTSNPN and CDR2 is SVGIG (reference sequence). The CDR3 totals 13 residues. The V end lost 0 bases, the J end lost 13 bases, and 13 bases lay between the germline ends. The CDR3 nucleotides read TGTGCCTGGAGTGTGAAGGGGGGGGGTCCCCTCCACTTT. This translates into CAWSVKGGGPLHF. Filled out from reference TRBV30 and TRBJ1-6, the complete variable domain reads SQTIHQWPATLVQPVGSPLSLECTVEGTSNPNLYWYRQAAGRGLQLLFYSVGIGQISSEVPQNLSASRPQDRQFILSSKKLLLSDSGFYLCAWSVKGGGPLHFGNGTRLTVT.